This T cell receptor (beta chain) was identified during a study of blood T cell repertoires in COVID-19. This clone was picked up one time. Per germline, CDR1 LGHDT and CDR2 YNNKEL (reference sequence). This CDR3 comprises 13 residues. V gave up 5 bases and J gave up 8 bases, with 10 bases separating them. Some clones are missing from TCRdb's copy, which holds only in-frame ones; the method was immunoSEQ multiplex PCR. The data hold some 350,000 clones, with approximately 90% observed a single time. The chain has TRBV3-1 (or the pseudogene TRBV3-2) and TRBJ1-6; a weak D match, TRBD1 (6 bases). The receptor was derived from a man between 18 and 35 years old who had recovered from COVID-19. Sequencing used PBMCs or T cells enriched from blood (not recorded which). The CDR3 protein is CASSDTGYSPLHF. CDR3 DNA sequence: TGTGCCAGCAGCGACACAGGGTATTCACCCCTCCACTTT.